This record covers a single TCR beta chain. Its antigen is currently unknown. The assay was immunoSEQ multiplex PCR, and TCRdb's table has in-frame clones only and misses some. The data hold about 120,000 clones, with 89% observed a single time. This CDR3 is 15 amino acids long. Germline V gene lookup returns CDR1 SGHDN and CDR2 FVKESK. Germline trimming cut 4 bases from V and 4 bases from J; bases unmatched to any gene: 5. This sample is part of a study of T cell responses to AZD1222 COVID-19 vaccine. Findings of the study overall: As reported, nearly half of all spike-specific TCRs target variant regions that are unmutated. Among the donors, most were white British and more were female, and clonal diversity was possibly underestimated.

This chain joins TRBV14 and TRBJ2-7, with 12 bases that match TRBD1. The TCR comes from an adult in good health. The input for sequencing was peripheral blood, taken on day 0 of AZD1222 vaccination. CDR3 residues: CASSPGTGGNYEQYF. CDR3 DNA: TGTGCCAGCAGCCCCGGGACAGGGGGCAATTACGAGCAGTACTTC.